A selection of T cell receptor beta chains follows, all from one sample in a study of T-cell reconstitution after alpha-beta-depleted transplantation in children. TCRdb redid the calling of the PCR reads with MiXCR, one entry per CDR3 protein. Among some 550,000 distinct CDR3 sequences listed, roughly 23% were seen once. The sample in question was PBMCs, mostly from graft donor cells, obtained 360 days after TCRalphabeta/CD19-depleted stem cell transplant. These receptors were collected from a boy younger than two who had a stem cell transplant for acute myeloid leukemia, so the T cells may come from the graft donor. CDR3s include the opening cysteine and the closing phenylalanine or tryptophan. A D gene is named only where the DNA matches it firmly. Rows may omit the clone size; those that give it use once, few, many or a size class.

D,J,V,size,CDR3,DNA
NA,TRBJ2-7,TRBV30,many,CAWMDLYEQYF,TGTGCCTGGATGGATCTTTACGAGCAGTACTTC
NA,TRBJ1-5,TRBV20-1,few,CSAMVGTPNQPQHF,TGCAGTGCGATGGTCGGGACACCAAATCAGCCCCAGCATTTT
NA,TRBJ1-1,TRBV20-1,few,CSARGPRRVRTEAFF,TGCAGTGCTAGAGGGCCCCGAAGGGTTCGCACTGAAGCTTTCTTT
NA,TRBJ2-2,TRBV6-5,many,CASSYSRQGGELFF,TGTGCCAGCAGTTACTCGCGGCAGGGTGGGGAGCTGTTTTTT
TRBD2,TRBJ2-7,TRBV5-1,many,CASSLGTSETISYEQYF,TGCGCCAGCAGCTTGGGCACTAGCGAGACCATTTCCTACGAGCAGTACTTC
NA,TRBJ2-2,TRBV7-2,many,CASSLRALLNTGELFF,TGTGCCAGCAGCTTAAGGGCCTTACTAAACACCGGGGAGCTGTTTTTT
TRBD2,TRBJ2-1,TRBV20-1,few,CSASVAGGRNEQFF,TGCAGTGCTAGTGTAGCGGGGGGAAGGAATGAGCAGTTCTTC
NA,TRBJ2-3,TRBV29-1,many,CSVERGGGSTDTQYF,TGCAGCGTTGAGAGGGGGGGCGGTAGCACAGATACGCAGTATTTT
TRBD1,TRBJ1-5,TRBV24-1,NA,CATKRQGKRSNQPQHF,TGTGCCACCAAACGACAGGGGAAGCGAAGCAATCAGCCCCAGCATTTT
NA,TRBJ2-7,TRBV11-3,NA,CASSLISIPGYEQYF,TGTGCCAGCAGCTTGATTAGTATACCCGGGTACGAGCAGTACTTC
NA,TRBJ1-2,TRBV20-1,NA,CSARDLQGNDGYTF,TGCAGTGCTAGAGACCTTCAGGGGAATGATGGCTACACCTTC
TRBD1,TRBJ1-2,TRBV20-1,many,CSATRGQGFPDGYTF,TGCAGTGCTACAAGAGGACAGGGGTTCCCTGATGGCTACACCTTC
NA,TRBJ2-1,TRBV29-1,many,CSVEGGVVYNEQFF,TGCAGCGTTGAAGGAGGCGTGGTATACAATGAGCAGTTCTTC
TRBD2,TRBJ2-5,TRBV12-3/TRBV12-4,NA,CASSSSSGGNQETQYF,TGTGCCAGCAGTTCGAGTAGCGGGGGAAACCAAGAGACCCAGTACTTC
NA,TRBJ2-5,TRBV7-3,NA,CASSLKGQKETQYF,TGTGCCAGCAGCTTAAAGGGTCAGAAAGAGACCCAGTACTTC
TRBD2,TRBJ2-5,TRBV6-5,few,CASSFSSGGQETQYF,TGTGCCAGCAGTTTCTCTAGCGGGGGCCAAGAGACCCAGTACTTC
TRBD1,TRBJ2-7,TRBV20-1,NA,CSARTGQGPYEQYF,TGCAGTGCTAGAACGGGACAGGGTCCCTACGAGCAGTACTTC
TRBD2,TRBJ2-1,TRBV4-3,many,CASSPSGGPKFNEQFF,TGCGCCAGCAGCCCTAGCGGGGGGCCGAAATTTAATGAGCAGTTCTTC
TRBD2,TRBJ2-3,TRBV12-3/TRBV12-4,many,CASSYRLAGLSTDTQYF,TGTGCCAGCAGTTACCGACTAGCGGGACTGAGCACAGATACGCAGTATTTT
TRBD1,TRBJ2-7,TRBV6-5,NA,CASSYSHRGVDEQYF,TGTGCCAGCAGTTACTCGCACAGGGGAGTCGACGAGCAGTACTTC
NA,TRBJ2-1,TRBV9,once,CASSPGLGQGDYNEQFF,TGTGCCAGCAGCCCCGGTTTAGGGCAGGGAGACTACAATGAGCAGTTCTTC
NA,TRBJ2-4,TRBV21-1,few,CASSTTRALAKNIQYF,TGTGCCAGCAGCACTACCAGGGCGCTAGCCAAAAACATTCAGTACTTC
NA,TRBJ2-1,TRBV4-3,few,CASSQGYPGVYNEQFF,TGCGCCAGCAGCCAAGGGTACCCTGGCGTTTACAATGAGCAGTTCTTC
NA,TRBJ1-1,TRBV18,NA,CASSPSGIGGSEAFF,TGTGCCAGCTCACCGTCAGGTATCGGAGGCTCTGAAGCTTTCTTT
NA,TRBJ2-1,TRBV12-3/TRBV12-4,NA,CASSLYGGPRNEQFF,TGTGCCAGCAGTTTATACGGGGGGCCCCGCAATGAGCAGTTCTTC
NA,TRBJ2-7,TRBV12-3/TRBV12-4,few,CASRPLQGSSYEQYF,TGTGCCAGCAGACCGCTACAGGGAAGCTCCTACGAGCAGTACTTC
NA,TRBJ2-5,TRBV7-9,NA,CASSLKSVQYF,TGTGCCAGCAGCTTGAAGAGTGTCCAGTACTTC
NA,TRBJ1-4,TRBV10-3,NA,CAISPTGLRQEKLFF,TGTGCCATCAGCCCTACAGGGTTGAGACAAGAAAAACTGTTTTTT